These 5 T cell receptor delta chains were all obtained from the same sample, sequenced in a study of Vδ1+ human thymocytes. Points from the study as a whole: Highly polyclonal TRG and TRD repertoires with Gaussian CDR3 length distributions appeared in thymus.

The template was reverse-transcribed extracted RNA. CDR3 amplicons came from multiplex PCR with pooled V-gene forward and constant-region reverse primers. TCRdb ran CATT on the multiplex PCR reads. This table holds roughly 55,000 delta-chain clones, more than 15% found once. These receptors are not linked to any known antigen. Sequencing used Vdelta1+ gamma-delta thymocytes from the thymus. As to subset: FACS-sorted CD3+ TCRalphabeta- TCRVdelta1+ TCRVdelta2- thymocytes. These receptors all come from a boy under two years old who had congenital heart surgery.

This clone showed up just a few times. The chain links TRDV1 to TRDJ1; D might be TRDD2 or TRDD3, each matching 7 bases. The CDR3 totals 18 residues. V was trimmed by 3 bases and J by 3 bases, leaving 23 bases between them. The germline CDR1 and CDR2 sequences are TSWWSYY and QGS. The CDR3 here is CALGDHRISYWGADKLIF. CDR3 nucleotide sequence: TGTGCTCTTGGGGACCATAGGATTTCCTACTGGGGTGCCGATAAACTCATCTTT.

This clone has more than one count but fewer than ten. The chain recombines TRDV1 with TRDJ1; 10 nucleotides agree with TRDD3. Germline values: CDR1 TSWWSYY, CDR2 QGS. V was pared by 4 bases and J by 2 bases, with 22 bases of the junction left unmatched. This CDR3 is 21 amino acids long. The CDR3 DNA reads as TGTGCTCTTGGGGCGCGTGCCTCCTTACCCAACTGGGGGATGGGGACCGATAAACTCATCTTT. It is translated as CALGARASLPNWGMGTDKLIF.

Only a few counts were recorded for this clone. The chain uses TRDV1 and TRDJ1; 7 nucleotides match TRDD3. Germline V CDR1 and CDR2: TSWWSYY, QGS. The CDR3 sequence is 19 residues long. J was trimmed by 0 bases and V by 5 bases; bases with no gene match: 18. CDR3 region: CALGKPGAWGYAHTDKLIF. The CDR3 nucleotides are TGTGCTCTTGGGAAGCCTGGGGCCTGGGGATATGCCCACACCGATAAACTCATCTTT.

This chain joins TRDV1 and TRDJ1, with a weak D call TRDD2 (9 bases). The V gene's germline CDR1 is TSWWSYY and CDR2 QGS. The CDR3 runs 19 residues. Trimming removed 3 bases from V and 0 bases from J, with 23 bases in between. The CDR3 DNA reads TGTGCTCTTGGGGACCCCTTCCTACTGGGGGGCCTTTACACCGATAAACTCATCTTT. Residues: CALGDPFLLGGLYTDKLIF.

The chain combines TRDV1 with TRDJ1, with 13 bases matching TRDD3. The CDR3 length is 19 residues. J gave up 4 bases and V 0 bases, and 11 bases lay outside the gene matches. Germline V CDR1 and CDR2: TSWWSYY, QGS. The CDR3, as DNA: TGTGCTCTTGGGGAACTAACTCGTTACTGGGGGATACGGAGCGATAAACTCATCTTT. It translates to CALGELTRYWGIRSDKLIF.